Listed below are T cell receptor beta chains from one sample, sequenced in a study of T cells in Graves' hyperthyroidism and ophthalmopathy. One entry per CDR3 protein, called by TCRdb with MiXCR from the multiplex PCR reads. The repertoire includes 500,000 or so distinct CDR3 sequences, 17% of them detected once, and 17% sits in the top ten. Sequenced: blood. The receptor source for this set is a woman under 30 with Graves' ophthalmopathy. Each CDR3 is given with its conserved first and last residue. D genes are given only for firm matches. Size is stated for part of the rows, as once, few or many counts, or as a class when the clone is expanded.

j_call: TRBJ2-4; clone_size: NA; d_call: NA; v_call: TRBV19; cdr3_aa: CASSIDPGDVGKNIQYF; cdr3_nt: TGTGCCAGTAGTATAGATCCAGGGGACGTTGGCAAAAACATTCAGTACTTC
j_call: TRBJ2-3; clone_size: many; d_call: TRBD2; v_call: TRBV2; cdr3_aa: CASRAAGAGTDTQYF; cdr3_nt: TGTGCCAGCAGAGCAGCGGGGGCGGGTACAGATACGCAGTATTTT
j_call: TRBJ2-7; clone_size: NA; d_call: NA; v_call: TRBV25-1; cdr3_aa: CASSESSSYEQYF; cdr3_nt: TGTGCCAGCAGTGAATCGAGCTCCTACGAGCAGTACTTC
j_call: TRBJ2-1; clone_size: many; d_call: TRBD1; v_call: TRBV6-1; cdr3_aa: CASSEDRGINEQFF; cdr3_nt: TGTGCCAGCAGTGAAGACAGGGGGATAAATGAGCAGTTCTTC
j_call: TRBJ2-4; clone_size: NA; d_call: NA; v_call: TRBV27; cdr3_aa: CASSLTGRKVAKNIQYF; cdr3_nt: TGTGCCAGCAGTTTAACGGGGAGGAAGGTAGCCAAAAACATTCAGTACTTC
j_call: TRBJ2-7; clone_size: many; d_call: NA; v_call: TRBV6-6; cdr3_aa: CASSYYRSYEQYF; cdr3_nt: TGTGCCAGCAGTTACTACAGGTCCTACGAGCAGTACTTC
j_call: TRBJ1-3; clone_size: NA; d_call: NA; v_call: TRBV29-1; cdr3_aa: CSVVSHEISGNTIYF; cdr3_nt: TGCAGCGTTGTGTCACATGAAATCTCTGGAAACACCATATATTTT
j_call: TRBJ1-2; clone_size: once; d_call: NA; v_call: TRBV2; cdr3_aa: CASSELWVSGYTF; cdr3_nt: TGTGCCAGCAGTGAGCTGTGGGTTTCTGGCTACACCTTC
j_call: TRBJ1-1; clone_size: NA; d_call: NA; v_call: TRBV19; cdr3_aa: CASSVFPSEAFF; cdr3_nt: TGTGCCAGTTCGGTGTTCCCTTCTGAAGCTTTCTTT
j_call: TRBJ1-6; clone_size: NA; d_call: TRBD1; v_call: TRBV6-4; cdr3_aa: CASSDRVNSPLHF; cdr3_nt: TGTGCCAGCAGCGACAGGGTTAATTCACCCCTCCACTTT
j_call: TRBJ2-1; clone_size: many; d_call: NA; v_call: TRBV5-1; cdr3_aa: CASSLHLYNEQFF; cdr3_nt: TGCGCCAGCAGCTTACATCTATACAATGAGCAGTTCTTC
j_call: TRBJ1-5; clone_size: NA; d_call: NA; v_call: TRBV27; cdr3_aa: CASSTLNQPQHF; cdr3_nt: TGTGCCAGCAGTACCTTAAACCAGCCCCAGCATTTT
j_call: TRBJ2-1; clone_size: many; d_call: NA; v_call: TRBV5-1; cdr3_aa: CASSFIFRYNEQFF; cdr3_nt: TGCGCCAGCAGCTTTATCTTTCGATACAATGAGCAGTTCTTC
j_call: TRBJ1-4; clone_size: NA; d_call: NA; v_call: TRBV7-9; cdr3_aa: CASSLGEGALDEKLFF; cdr3_nt: TGTGCCAGCAGCTTAGGAGAAGGGGCTCTAGATGAAAAACTGTTTTTT
j_call: TRBJ2-7; clone_size: few; d_call: TRBD2; v_call: TRBV4-1; cdr3_aa: CASSQESGIGYEQYF; cdr3_nt: TGCGCCAGCAGCCAAGAGAGCGGGATTGGGTACGAGCAGTACTTC
j_call: TRBJ1-2; clone_size: NA; d_call: NA; v_call: TRBV27; cdr3_aa: CASSLLGAGTDVGGYTF; cdr3_nt: TGTGCCAGCAGTCTCCTTGGGGCAGGGACCGATGTTGGGGGCTACACCTTC
j_call: TRBJ2-5; clone_size: NA; d_call: NA; v_call: TRBV7-2; cdr3_aa: CASSVGQQEETQYF; cdr3_nt: TGTGCCAGCAGTGTCGGCCAGCAAGAAGAGACCCAGTACTTC
j_call: TRBJ2-7; clone_size: many; d_call: NA; v_call: TRBV6-1; cdr3_aa: CASSESPSYEQYF; cdr3_nt: TGTGCCAGCAGTGAATCGCCCTCCTACGAGCAGTACTTC
j_call: TRBJ2-5; clone_size: many; d_call: TRBD2; v_call: TRBV27; cdr3_aa: CASSSTFERENQETQYF; cdr3_nt: TGTGCCAGCAGTTCCACCTTTGAGCGGGAAAACCAAGAGACCCAGTACTTC
j_call: TRBJ1-2; clone_size: NA; d_call: NA; v_call: TRBV5-1; cdr3_aa: CASNLALALNYGYTF; cdr3_nt: TGCGCCAGCAACTTGGCCTTAGCCCTTAACTATGGCTACACCTTC
j_call: TRBJ1-1; clone_size: few; d_call: NA; v_call: TRBV19; cdr3_aa: CASSIREGGGTEAFF; cdr3_nt: TGTGCCAGTAGTATAAGGGAGGGCGGAGGCACTGAAGCTTTCTTT
j_call: TRBJ2-7; clone_size: NA; d_call: TRBD2; v_call: TRBV4-2; cdr3_aa: CASSQVAMTSVSYEQYF; cdr3_nt: TGTGCCAGCAGCCAAGTGGCTATGACTAGCGTCTCCTACGAGCAGTACTTC
j_call: TRBJ2-7; clone_size: many; d_call: TRBD2; v_call: TRBV20-1; cdr3_aa: CSARDLAGGSYEQYF; cdr3_nt: TGCAGTGCTAGAGATTTGGCGGGAGGCTCCTACGAGCAGTACTTC
j_call: TRBJ1-2; clone_size: NA; d_call: NA; v_call: TRBV5-6; cdr3_aa: CASSLVTVNYGYTF; cdr3_nt: TGTGCCAGCAGCTTGGTAACAGTTAACTATGGCTACACCTTC
j_call: TRBJ1-1; clone_size: many; d_call: NA; v_call: TRBV5-1; cdr3_aa: CASSLVREDTEAFF; cdr3_nt: TGCGCCAGCAGCTTGGTTAGGGAGGACACTGAAGCTTTCTTT
j_call: TRBJ2-7; clone_size: few; d_call: NA; v_call: TRBV30; cdr3_aa: CAWFRLETYEQYF; cdr3_nt: TGTGCCTGGTTCCGACTAGAAACCTACGAGCAGTACTTC
j_call: TRBJ2-2; clone_size: few; d_call: NA; v_call: TRBV4-1; cdr3_aa: CASSQELGAGMYTGELFF; cdr3_nt: TGCGCCAGCAGCCAAGAATTGGGAGCAGGGATGTACACCGGGGAGCTGTTTTTT
j_call: TRBJ1-2; clone_size: few; d_call: NA; v_call: TRBV5-6; cdr3_aa: CASSDFYSDFYGYTF; cdr3_nt: TGTGCCAGCAGCGACTTTTACAGCGACTTCTATGGCTACACCTTC
j_call: TRBJ1-2; clone_size: NA; d_call: NA; v_call: TRBV20-1; cdr3_aa: CSARNWVSRELYGYTF; cdr3_nt: TGCAGTGCTAGAAATTGGGTCTCTCGGGAACTCTATGGCTACACCTTC
j_call: TRBJ2-7; clone_size: once; d_call: NA; v_call: TRBV5-5; cdr3_aa: CASSFYICSASLPGLVSSYEQYF; cdr3_nt: NA
j_call: TRBJ1-4; clone_size: many; d_call: NA; v_call: TRBV30; cdr3_aa: CAWKAREKLFF; cdr3_nt: TGTGCCTGGAAGGCCCGTGAAAAACTGTTTTTT
j_call: TRBJ1-1; clone_size: many; d_call: NA; v_call: TRBV6-5; cdr3_aa: CASSYSIEGTEAFF; cdr3_nt: TGTGCCAGCAGTTACTCGATCGAGGGCACTGAAGCTTTCTTT
j_call: TRBJ1-4; clone_size: NA; d_call: TRBD1; v_call: TRBV7-9; cdr3_aa: CASSSDRDRAREKLFF; cdr3_nt: TGTGCCAGCAGCTCTGACCGGGACAGGGCAAGGGAAAAACTGTTTTTT
j_call: TRBJ2-7; clone_size: NA; d_call: TRBD1; v_call: TRBV5-1; cdr3_aa: CASSYAPLDRGTSYEQYF; cdr3_nt: TGCGCCAGCAGCTATGCACCCTTAGACAGGGGGACTTCCTACGAGCAGTACTTC
j_call: TRBJ1-1; clone_size: many; d_call: NA; v_call: TRBV5-5; cdr3_aa: CASSGPGTEAFF; cdr3_nt: TGTGCCAGCAGCGGTCCCGGGACGGAAGCTTTCTTT
j_call: TRBJ1-1; clone_size: NA; d_call: NA; v_call: TRBV5-4; cdr3_aa: CASRLGGDTEASF; cdr3_nt: TGTGCCAGCAGACTAGGGGGGGACACTGAAGCTTCCTTT
j_call: TRBJ2-7; clone_size: many; d_call: NA; v_call: TRBV27; cdr3_aa: CASGTAAYEQYF; cdr3_nt: TGTGCCAGCGGGACGGCCGCCTACGAGCAGTACTTC
j_call: TRBJ2-1; clone_size: NA; d_call: TRBD2; v_call: TRBV24-1; cdr3_aa: CATSDGTSGQYRGNEQFF; cdr3_nt: TGTGCCACCAGTGATGGGACTAGCGGGCAATATAGGGGCAATGAGCAGTTCTTC
j_call: TRBJ2-1; clone_size: NA; d_call: NA; v_call: TRBV4-1; cdr3_aa: CAGSQEVNEQFF; cdr3_nt: TGCGCCGGCAGCCAAGAGGTCAATGAGCAGTTCTTC
j_call: TRBJ2-1; clone_size: NA; d_call: NA; v_call: TRBV7-3; cdr3_aa: CASSLTFNNEQFF; cdr3_nt: TGTGCCAGCAGCCTAACCTTTAACAATGAGCAGTTCTTC
j_call: TRBJ2-1; clone_size: many; d_call: TRBD2; v_call: TRBV7-2; cdr3_aa: CASSLGTSGNEQFF; cdr3_nt: TGTGCCAGCAGCTTAGGAACTAGCGGCAATGAGCAGTTCTTC
j_call: TRBJ2-3; clone_size: NA; d_call: NA; v_call: TRBV5-1; cdr3_aa: CASRQARADTQYF; cdr3_nt: TGCGCCAGCAGACAAGCTCGGGCAGATACGCAGTATTTT
j_call: TRBJ2-3; clone_size: few; d_call: NA; v_call: TRBV29-1; cdr3_aa: CSVLDRATIITDTQYF; cdr3_nt: TGCAGCGTACTAGACAGAGCCACTATAATCACAGATACGCAGTATTTT
j_call: TRBJ2-1; clone_size: many; d_call: NA; v_call: TRBV7-3; cdr3_aa: CASSLSIGNEQFF; cdr3_nt: TGTGCCAGCAGCTTAAGTATTGGGAATGAGCAGTTCTTC
j_call: TRBJ2-3; clone_size: few; d_call: NA; v_call: TRBV28; cdr3_aa: CASRPVAGASTDTQYF; cdr3_nt: TGTGCCAGCCGGCCCGTTGCAGGGGCGAGCACAGATACGCAGTATTTT
j_call: TRBJ2-2; clone_size: few; d_call: TRBD1; v_call: TRBV7-6; cdr3_aa: CASSVTSQGAGELFF; cdr3_nt: TGTGCCAGCAGCGTAACCTCACAGGGGGCCGGGGAGCTGTTTTTT
j_call: TRBJ1-1; clone_size: NA; d_call: NA; v_call: TRBV10-3; cdr3_aa: CAISESSGVYTEAFF; cdr3_nt: TGTGCCATCAGTGAGTCGTCGGGGGTATACACTGAAGCTTTCTTT
j_call: TRBJ2-1; clone_size: few; d_call: TRBD2; v_call: TRBV11-2; cdr3_aa: CASSPRVSGGSSYNEQFF; cdr3_nt: TGTGCCAGCAGCCCAAGAGTTAGCGGGGGGAGCTCCTACAATGAGCAGTTCTTC